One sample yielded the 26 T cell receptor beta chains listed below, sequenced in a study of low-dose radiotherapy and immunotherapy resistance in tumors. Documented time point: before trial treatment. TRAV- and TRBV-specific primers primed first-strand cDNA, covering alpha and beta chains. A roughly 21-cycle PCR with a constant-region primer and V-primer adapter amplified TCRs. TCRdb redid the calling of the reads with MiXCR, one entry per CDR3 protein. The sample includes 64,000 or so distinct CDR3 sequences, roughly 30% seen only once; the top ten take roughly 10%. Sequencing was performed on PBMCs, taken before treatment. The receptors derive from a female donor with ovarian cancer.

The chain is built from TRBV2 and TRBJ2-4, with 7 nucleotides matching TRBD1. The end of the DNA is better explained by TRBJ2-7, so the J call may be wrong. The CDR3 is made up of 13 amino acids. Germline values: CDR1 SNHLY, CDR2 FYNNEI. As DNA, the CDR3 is TGTGCCAGCAGTAAAAACAGGGGTTACGAGCAGTACTTC. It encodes CASSKNRGYEQYF.

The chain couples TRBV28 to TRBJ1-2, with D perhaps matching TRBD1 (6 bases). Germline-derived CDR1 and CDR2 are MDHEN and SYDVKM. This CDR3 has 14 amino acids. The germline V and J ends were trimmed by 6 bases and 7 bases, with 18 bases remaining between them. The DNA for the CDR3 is TGTGCCAGCAGGCCCCCGGCTGCGGGGGCTGGCTACACCTTC. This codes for CASRPPAAGAGYTF.

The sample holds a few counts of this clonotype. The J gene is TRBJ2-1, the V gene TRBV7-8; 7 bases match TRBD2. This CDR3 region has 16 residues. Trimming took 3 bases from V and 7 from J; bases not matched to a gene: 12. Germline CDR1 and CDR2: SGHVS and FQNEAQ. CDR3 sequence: CASSLDLLARGNEQFF. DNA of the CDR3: TGTGCCAGCAGCTTGGACCTACTAGCGAGGGGTAATGAGCAGTTCTTC.

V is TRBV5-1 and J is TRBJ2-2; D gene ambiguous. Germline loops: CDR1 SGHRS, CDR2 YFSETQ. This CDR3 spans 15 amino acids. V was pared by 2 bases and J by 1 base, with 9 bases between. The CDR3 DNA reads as TGCGCCAGCAGCTTCCGGGTTGAGAACACCGGGGAGCTGTTTTTT. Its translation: CASSFRVENTGELFF.

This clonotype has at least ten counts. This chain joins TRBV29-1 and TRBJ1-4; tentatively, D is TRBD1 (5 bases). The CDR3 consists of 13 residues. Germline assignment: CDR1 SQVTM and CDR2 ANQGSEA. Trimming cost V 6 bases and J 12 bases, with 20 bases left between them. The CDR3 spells CSVQRRGGGELFF. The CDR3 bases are TGCAGCGTCCAGCGAAGGGGAGGTGGTGAACTGTTTTTT.

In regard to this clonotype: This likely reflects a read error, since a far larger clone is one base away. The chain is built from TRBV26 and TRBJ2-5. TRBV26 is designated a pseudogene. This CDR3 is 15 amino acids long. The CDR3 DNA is TGTGCCAGCAGAGGCCGAGGATGGATACAAGAGACCCAGTACTTC. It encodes CASRGRGWIQETQYF.

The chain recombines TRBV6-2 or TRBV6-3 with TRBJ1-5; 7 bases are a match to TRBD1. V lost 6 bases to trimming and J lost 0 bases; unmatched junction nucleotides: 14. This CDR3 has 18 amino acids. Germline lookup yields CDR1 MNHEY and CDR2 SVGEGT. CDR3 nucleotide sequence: TGTGCCAGCAGACCGCACGAACAGGGGACCCATAGCAATCAGCCCCAGCATTTT. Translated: CASRPHEQGTHSNQPQHF.

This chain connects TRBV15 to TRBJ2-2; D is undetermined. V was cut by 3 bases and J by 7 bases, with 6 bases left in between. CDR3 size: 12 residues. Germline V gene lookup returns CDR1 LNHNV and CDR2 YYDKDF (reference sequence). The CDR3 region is CATSSLLGELFF. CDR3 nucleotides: TGTGCCACCAGCAGCCTACTCGGGGAGCTGTTTTTT.

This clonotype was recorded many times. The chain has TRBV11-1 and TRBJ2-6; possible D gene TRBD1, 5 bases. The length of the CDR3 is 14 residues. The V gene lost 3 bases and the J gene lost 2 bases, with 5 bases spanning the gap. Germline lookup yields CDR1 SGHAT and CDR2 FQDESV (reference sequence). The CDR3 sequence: CASSFRAGANVLTF. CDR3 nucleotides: TGTGCCAGCAGCTTCAGGGCTGGGGCCAACGTCCTGACTTTC.

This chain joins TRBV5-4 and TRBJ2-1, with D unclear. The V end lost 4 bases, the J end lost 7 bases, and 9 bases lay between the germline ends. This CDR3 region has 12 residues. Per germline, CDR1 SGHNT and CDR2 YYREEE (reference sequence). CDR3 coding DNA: TGTGCCAGCAGCCCGAAAAAGAATGAGCAGTTCTTC. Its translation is CASSPKKNEQFF.

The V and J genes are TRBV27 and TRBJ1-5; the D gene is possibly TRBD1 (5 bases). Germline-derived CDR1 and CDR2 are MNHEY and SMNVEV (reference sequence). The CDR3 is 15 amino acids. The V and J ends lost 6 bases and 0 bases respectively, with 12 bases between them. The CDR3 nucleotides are TGTGCCAGCAGAGGTCTGGGGGGTAGCAATCAGCCCCAGCATTTT. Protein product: CASRGLGGSNQPQHF.

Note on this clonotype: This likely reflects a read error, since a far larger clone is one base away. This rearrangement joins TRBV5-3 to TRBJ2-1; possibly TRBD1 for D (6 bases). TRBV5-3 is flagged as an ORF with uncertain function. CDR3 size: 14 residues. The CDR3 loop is CASSLAQGIHEQFF. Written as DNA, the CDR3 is TGTGCCAGCAGCTTGGCACAGGGTATTCACGAGCAGTTCTTC.

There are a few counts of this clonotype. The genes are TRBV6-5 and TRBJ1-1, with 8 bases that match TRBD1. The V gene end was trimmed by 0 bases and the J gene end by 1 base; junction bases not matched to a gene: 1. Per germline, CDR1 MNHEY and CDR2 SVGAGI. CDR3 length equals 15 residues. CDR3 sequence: CASSYSQGANTEAFF. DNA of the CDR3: TGTGCCAGCAGTTACTCTCAGGGGGCGAACACTGAAGCTTTCTTT.

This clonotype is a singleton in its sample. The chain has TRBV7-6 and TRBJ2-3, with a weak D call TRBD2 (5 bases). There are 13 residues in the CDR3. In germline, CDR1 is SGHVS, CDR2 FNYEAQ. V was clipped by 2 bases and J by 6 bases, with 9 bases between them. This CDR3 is CASSLNLADTQYF. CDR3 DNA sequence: TGTGCCAGCAGCTTAAATTTAGCGGATACGCAGTATTTT.

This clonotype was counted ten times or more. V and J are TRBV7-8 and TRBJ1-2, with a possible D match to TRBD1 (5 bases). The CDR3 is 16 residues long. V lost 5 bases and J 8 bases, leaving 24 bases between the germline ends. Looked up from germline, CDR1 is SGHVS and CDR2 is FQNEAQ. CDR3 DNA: TGTGCCAGCAGCGGCGGTGTAGGGGTGGCAGATTACGGCTACACCTTC. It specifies CASSGGVGVADYGYTF.

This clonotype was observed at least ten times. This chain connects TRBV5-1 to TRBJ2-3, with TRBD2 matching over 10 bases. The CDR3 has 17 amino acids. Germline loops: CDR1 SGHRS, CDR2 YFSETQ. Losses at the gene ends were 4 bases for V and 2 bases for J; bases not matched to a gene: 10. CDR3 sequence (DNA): TGCGCCAGCAGCGGTAGCGGGAGGACCCCCCCCACAGATACGCAGTATTTT. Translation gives CASSGSGRTPPTDTQYF.

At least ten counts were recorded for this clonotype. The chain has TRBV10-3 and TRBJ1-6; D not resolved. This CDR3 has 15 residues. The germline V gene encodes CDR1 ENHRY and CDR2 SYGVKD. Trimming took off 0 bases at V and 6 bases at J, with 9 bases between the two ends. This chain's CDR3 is CAISESSNGNSPLHF. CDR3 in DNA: TGTGCCATCAGTGAGTCGAGCAACGGTAATTCACCCCTCCACTTT.

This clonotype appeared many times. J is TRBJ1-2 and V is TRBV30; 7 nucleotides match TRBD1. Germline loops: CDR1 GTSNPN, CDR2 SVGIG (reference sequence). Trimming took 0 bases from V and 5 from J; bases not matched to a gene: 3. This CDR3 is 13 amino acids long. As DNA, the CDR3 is TGTGCCTGGAGTGTGGACAGGAGTTATGGCTACACCTTC. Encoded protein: CAWSVDRSYGYTF.

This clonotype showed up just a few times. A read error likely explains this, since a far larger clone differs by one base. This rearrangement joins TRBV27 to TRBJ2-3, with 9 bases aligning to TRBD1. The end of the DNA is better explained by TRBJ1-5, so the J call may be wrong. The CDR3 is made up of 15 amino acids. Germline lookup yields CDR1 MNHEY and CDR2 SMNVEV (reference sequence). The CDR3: CATRGTGGLGDTQHF. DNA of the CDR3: TGTGCCACCAGGGGTACAGGGGGCTTAGGAGATACGCAGCATTTT.

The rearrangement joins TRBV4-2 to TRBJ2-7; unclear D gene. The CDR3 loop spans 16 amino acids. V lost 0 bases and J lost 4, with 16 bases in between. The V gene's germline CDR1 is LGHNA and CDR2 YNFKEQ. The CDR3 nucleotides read TGTGCCAGCAGCCAAGAGACATCCCCTCTAGGTTACGAGCAGTACTTC. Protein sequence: CASSQETSPLGYEQYF.

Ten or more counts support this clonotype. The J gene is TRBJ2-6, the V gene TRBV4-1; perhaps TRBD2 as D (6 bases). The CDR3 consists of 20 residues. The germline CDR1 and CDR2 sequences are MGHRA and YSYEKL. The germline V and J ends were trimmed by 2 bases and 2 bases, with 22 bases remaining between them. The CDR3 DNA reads TGCGCCAGCAGCCAATCGGCCACCGGGGGAGTCGGCGCTGGGGCCAACGTCCTGACTTTC. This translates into CASSQSATGGVGAGANVLTF.

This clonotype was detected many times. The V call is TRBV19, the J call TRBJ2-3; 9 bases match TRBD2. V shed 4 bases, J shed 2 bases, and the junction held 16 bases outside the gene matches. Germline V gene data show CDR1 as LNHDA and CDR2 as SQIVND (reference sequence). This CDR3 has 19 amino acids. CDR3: CASSTPIVSSGSLTDTQYF. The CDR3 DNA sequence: TGTGCCAGTAGTACCCCAATTGTTAGTAGCGGGAGCCTCACAGATACGCAGTATTTT.

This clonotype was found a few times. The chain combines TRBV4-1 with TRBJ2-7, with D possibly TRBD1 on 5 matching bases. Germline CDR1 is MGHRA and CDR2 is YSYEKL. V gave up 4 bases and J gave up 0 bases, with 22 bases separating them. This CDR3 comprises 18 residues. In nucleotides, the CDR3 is TGCGCCAGCAGCCGCGAGAACCCCCACGCAGGGAACTCCTACGAGCAGTACTTC. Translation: CASSRENPHAGNSYEQYF.

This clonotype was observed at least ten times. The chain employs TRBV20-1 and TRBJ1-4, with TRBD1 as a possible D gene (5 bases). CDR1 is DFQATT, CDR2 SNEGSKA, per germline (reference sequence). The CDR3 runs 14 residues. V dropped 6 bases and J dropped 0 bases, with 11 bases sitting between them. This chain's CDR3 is CSAGQGATNEKLFF. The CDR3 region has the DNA TGCAGTGCGGGGCAGGGTGCAACTAATGAAAAACTGTTTTTT.

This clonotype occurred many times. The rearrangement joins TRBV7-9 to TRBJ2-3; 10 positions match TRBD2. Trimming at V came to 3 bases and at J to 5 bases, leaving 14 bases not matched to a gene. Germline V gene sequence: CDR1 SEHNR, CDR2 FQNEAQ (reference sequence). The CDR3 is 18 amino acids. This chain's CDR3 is CASSLPIPSGGRQDTQYF. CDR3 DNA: TGTGCCAGCAGCTTGCCCATTCCTAGCGGGGGCAGACAAGATACGCAGTATTTT.

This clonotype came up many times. CDR3 residues: CASSLRGEDGYTF. Written as DNA, the CDR3 is TGTGCCAGCAGCCTACGGGGAGAAGATGGCTACACCTTC. The V call is TRBV6-5, the J call TRBJ1-2; D unclear. The germline gives CDR1 MNHEY, CDR2 SVGAGI. The germline V and J ends were trimmed by 6 bases and 6 bases, with 14 bases remaining between them. The CDR3 runs to 13 residues.